The 24 T cell receptor beta chains below come from one sample, sequenced in a study of blood T cell repertoires in COVID-19. Profiling relied on immunoSEQ multiplex PCR, and the TCRdb table lists in-frame clones only, not all of them. In the table there are some 230,000 clones, 84% of which are singletons. The sequencing sample was made of peripheral blood. The receptors originated from a woman aged 55 to 70 with acute or convalescent COVID-19.

This sequence joins TRBV30 and TRBJ2-5, with D maybe TRBD1 (6 bases). The CDR3 runs 15 residues. Trimming took 2 bases from V and 5 from J, leaving 18 bases between them. Germline V gene lookup returns CDR1 GTSNPN and CDR2 SVGIG (reference sequence). The CDR3 loop is CAWSRRTALRETQYF. In nucleotides, the CDR3 is TGTGCCTGGAGTCGCAGGACAGCGCTGAGGGAGACCCAGTACTTC.

The chain carries TRBV11-2 and TRBJ1-2; TRBD1 matches 11 bases. Per germline, CDR1 SGHAT and CDR2 FQNNGV. With V trimmed by 3 bases and J by 7 bases, 4 bases remained unmatched. The CDR3 sequence is 14 residues long. This chain's CDR3 is CASSFGQGASGYTF. The CDR3 DNA follows: TGTGCCAGCAGCTTCGGACAGGGGGCCAGTGGCTACACCTTC.

The V call is TRBV7-2, the J call TRBJ2-1; D is perhaps TRBD1 (6 bases). The CDR3 consists of 15 residues. Trimming shortened V by 0 bases and J by 2 bases, and 8 bases separated the two germline ends. Looked up from germline, CDR1 is SGHTA and CDR2 is FQGNSA. CDR3: CASSLAQGTYNEQFF. The CDR3 coding sequence is TGTGCCAGCAGCTTAGCCCAGGGGACCTACAATGAGCAGTTCTTC.

V and J are TRBV3-1 (or the pseudogene TRBV3-2) and TRBJ1-3; the D gene is possibly TRBD1 (5 bases). From germline, CDR1 is LGHDT and CDR2 YNNKEL (reference sequence). The CDR3 has 15 residues. The ends were cut back, 3 bases at V and 5 bases at J, with 14 bases in the middle. The CDR3 sequence: CASSQVQVGRNTIYF. The CDR3 nucleotides read TGTGCCAGCAGCCAGGTACAGGTCGGCCGAAACACCATATATTTT.

The CDR3 region is CASSFTTGDGYTF. CDR3 in DNA: TGTGCCAGCAGCTTTACGACAGGGGATGGCTACACCTTC. V and J are TRBV7-8 and TRBJ1-2, with TRBD1 matching over 8 bases. Per the germline V gene, CDR1 is SGHVS and CDR2 is FQNEAQ. V shed 3 bases and J 6 bases; nucleotides not matched to a gene: 3. This CDR3 region has 13 residues.

The CDR3 protein is CASKHRDGKAGEQFF. In DNA, the CDR3 is TGTGCCAGCAAACACCGGGACGGAAAAGCGGGGGAGCAGTTCTTC. This chain connects TRBV6-5 to TRBJ2-1, with 7 bases fitting TRBD2. CDR3 length equals 15 residues. CDR1 is MNHEY, CDR2 SVGAGI, per germline. V lost 7 bases and J lost 10; bases outside the gene matches: 16.

This chain uses TRBV4-1 with TRBJ2-5, with TRBD2 identical over 9 bases. The CDR3 sequence is 15 residues long. Germline V lookup: CDR1 MGHRA, CDR2 YSYEKL. V shed 5 bases, J shed 2 bases, and the junction held 6 bases outside the gene matches. CDR3 in amino acids: CASSFSGGKQETQYF. In nucleotides, the CDR3 is TGCGCCAGCAGCTTTAGCGGGGGTAAACAAGAGACCCAGTACTTC.

The rearrangement joins TRBV6-2 or TRBV6-3 to TRBJ2-2; D possibly corresponds to TRBD1 (6 bases). This CDR3 is 17 amino acids long. CDR1 is MNHEY, CDR2 SVGEGT, per germline. The V gene lost 6 bases and the J gene lost 0 bases, with 17 bases spanning the gap. The CDR3 spells CASSRHLGQANTGELFF. The DNA of the CDR3 is TGTGCCAGCAGCAGACACCTGGGACAAGCGAACACCGGGGAGCTGTTTTTT.

The chain has TRBV4-2 and TRBJ1-4; the match to TRBD1 covers 8 bases. The CDR3 sequence is 14 residues long. CDR1 LGHNA and CDR2 YNFKEQ come from the germline V gene. V was pared by 0 bases and J by 10 bases, with 4 bases of the junction left unmatched. CDR3 sequence reads: CASSQETGVGKLFF. CDR3 nucleotides: TGTGCCAGCAGCCAAGAGACAGGGGTGGGAAAACTGTTTTTT.

The gene calls are TRBV9 and TRBJ1-3; 7 positions match TRBD1. CDR1 SGDLS and CDR2 YYNGEE come from the germline V gene. This CDR3 comprises 14 residues. V trimming: 6 bases; J trimming: 1 base; junction bases outside the gene matches: 4. As DNA, the CDR3 is TGTGCCAGCAACCCAGGGGGATCTGGAAACACCATATATTTT. It encodes CASNPGGSGNTIYF.

The V call is TRBV4-1, the J call TRBJ2-3; 10 bases map to TRBD2. The CDR3 loop spans 17 amino acids. Per the germline V gene, CDR1 is MGHRA and CDR2 is YSYEKL. The ends lost 3 bases at V and 2 bases at J; junction bases unmatched: 8. CDR3 region: CASSQPLGLAATDTQYF. The CDR3, as DNA: TGCGCCAGCAGCCAGCCACTTGGACTAGCGGCCACAGATACGCAGTATTTT.

This chain uses TRBV7-8 with TRBJ2-7; 7 nucleotides agree with TRBD2. The germline gives CDR1 SGHVS, CDR2 FQNEAQ. The ends lost 1 base at V and 3 bases at J; junction bases unmatched: 6. The CDR3 totals 15 residues. The CDR3 DNA sequence: TGTGCCAGCAGCTTAGTCGGGGGAGGGAGCTACGAGCAGTACTTC. This gives the protein CASSLVGGGSYEQYF.

The chain carries TRBV3-1 (or the pseudogene TRBV3-2) and TRBJ2-1, with 7 bases lining up with TRBD1. V shed 1 base and J 7 bases; nucleotides not matched to a gene: 4. The CDR3 loop spans 14 amino acids. Per germline, CDR1 LGHDT and CDR2 YNNKEL (reference sequence). CDR3 bases: TGTGCCAGCAGCCAAGGCCAACAGGGGAATGAGCAGTTCTTC. This codes for CASSQGQQGNEQFF.

This chain links TRBV28 with TRBJ2-7, with a possible D match to TRBD2 (5 bases). V was shortened by 6 bases and J by 8 bases, with 20 bases between the two germline ends. The CDR3 totals 14 residues. Per germline, CDR1 MDHEN and CDR2 SYDVKM. CDR3 nucleotide sequence: TGTGCCAGCAGCTTTGAGAGGGCGGGCCGTCAGCAGTACTTC. Translated: CASSFERAGRQQYF.

The chain employs TRBV10-1 and TRBJ1-1, with D unclear. The CDR3 runs 12 residues. V was trimmed by 6 bases and J by 6 bases, leaving 11 bases between them. In germline, CDR1 is WNHNN, CDR2 SYGVQD (reference sequence). The CDR3 coding sequence is TGCGCCAGCAGAGGCGGTTGCGCTGAAGCTTTCTTT. Translation gives CASRGGCAEAFF.

In its sample, this clone was seen a few times. The chain's CDR3 is CASSFKWDFIHF. In nucleotides, the CDR3 is TGTGCCAGCAGTTTCAAGTGGGACTTCATACATTTT. V and J are TRBV28 and TRBJ1-5; D might be TRBD1 (5 bases). The CDR3 loop spans 12 amino acids. Trimming took 3 bases from V and 16 from J, leaving 16 bases between them. Germline CDR1 and CDR2: MDHEN and SYDVKM.

DNA of the CDR3: TGTGCCAGCAGTCAACAGGGTAACTATGGCTACACCTTC. Its protein is CASSQQGNYGYTF. The chain uses TRBV12-3 or TRBV12-4 and TRBJ1-2; a weak D match, TRBD1 (6 bases). CDR3 size: 13 residues. V was trimmed by 5 bases and J by 1 base, leaving 8 bases between them.

For the CDR3, the DNA is TGTGCCAGCAGCCTAGGACGGCGGGGGGGGGAGCTGTTTTTT. Residues: CASSLGRRGGELFF. The J gene is TRBJ2-2, the V gene TRBV11-2, with TRBD2 matching 7 bases. The CDR3 sequence is 14 residues long. CDR1 and CDR2 (germline): SGHAT, FQNNGV. J was trimmed by 8 bases and V by 5 bases; bases with no gene match: 8.

The chain links TRBV7-9 to TRBJ1-2; the D gene is possibly TRBD1 (5 bases). The length of the CDR3 is 14 residues. V was clipped by 2 bases and J by 7 bases, with 14 bases between them. Looked up from germline, CDR1 is SEHNR and CDR2 is FQNEAQ (reference sequence). The DNA for the CDR3 is TGTGCCAGCAGCTTAATCGGAGGGACTGGTGGCTACACCTTC. Residues: CASSLIGGTGGYTF.

The rearrangement joins TRBV7-2 to TRBJ2-5; the match to TRBD2 covers 9 bases. The CDR3 runs to 15 residues. Looked up from germline, CDR1 is SGHTA and CDR2 is FQGNSA. J was trimmed by 4 bases and V by 2 bases; bases with no gene match: 5. CDR3 nucleotide sequence: TGTGCCAGCAGCTTACCTAGCGGGGTGGGAGAGACCCAGTACTTC. Its protein is CASSLPSGVGETQYF. The whole variable domain, filled in from reference TRBV7-2 and TRBJ2-5, reads GAGVSQSPSNKVTEKGKDVELRCDPISGHTALYWYRQSLGQGLEFLIYFQGNSAPDKSGLPSDRFSAERTGGSVSTLTIQRTQQEDSAVYLCASSLPSGVGETQYFGPGTRLLVL.

The V call is TRBV7-2, the J call TRBJ1-1; no reliable D call. The germline V and J ends were trimmed by 1 base and 8 bases, with 5 bases remaining between them. This CDR3 spans 11 amino acids. Germline CDR1 reads SGHTA; CDR2 reads FQGNSA. CDR3 amino acids: CASSLETEAFF. The CDR3 nucleotides read TGTGCCAGCAGCTTAGAGACAGAAGCTTTCTTT.

This clone was detected only once. This rearrangement joins TRBV19 to TRBJ1-5; TRBD1 matches at 7 bases. The germline V gene encodes CDR1 LNHDA and CDR2 SQIVND (reference sequence). V lost 7 bases to trimming and J lost 1 base; unmatched junction nucleotides: 13. The CDR3 covers 17 residues. The CDR3 coding sequence is TGTGCCAGTACCGGAGCGGCAGGGGGGAAAAGCAATCAGCCCCAGCATTTT. Its translation is CASTGAAGGKSNQPQHF. Variable domain in full (rest from reference TRBV19 and TRBJ1-5): DGGITQSPKYLFRKEGQNVTLSCEQNLNHDAMYWYRQDPGQGLRLIYYSQIVNDFQKGDIAEGYSVSREKKESFPLTVTSAQKNPTAFYLCASTGAAGGKSNQPQHFGDGTRLSIL.

This clone was seen many times. V usage is TRBV9 and J usage is TRBJ1-1, with D uncertain. Germline V gene sequence: CDR1 SGDLS, CDR2 YYNGEE. V was trimmed by 4 bases and J by 3 bases, leaving 13 bases between them. The CDR3 spans 14 residues. CDR3 sequence (DNA): TGTGCCAGCAGCCCCGGCGGTTGGGACACTGAAGCTTTCTTT. It codes for CASSPGGWDTEAFF.

J is TRBJ1-2 and V is TRBV7-9; 8 positions agree with TRBD1. Trimming cost V 3 bases and J 3 bases; bases outside gene matches: 3. The germline V gene has CDR1 SEHNR and CDR2 FQNEAQ (reference sequence). This CDR3 has 14 amino acids. As DNA, the CDR3 is TGTGCCAGCAGCTTGGGACAGGTTGACTATGGCTACACCTTC. It encodes CASSLGQVDYGYTF.